This T cell receptor beta chain was obtained from a study of technical replicates of blood from a few donors. Repertoires were generated with immunoSEQ multiplex PCR, while TCRdb's copy carries only in-frame clones and drops some. The sample lists tens of thousands of clones, around 97% occurring once. CDR1 and CDR2 (germline): SGHNT, YYREEE (reference sequence). V shed 0 bases and J 3 bases; nucleotides not matched to a gene: 6. The CDR3 contains 16 residues. This TCR was recovered from a human donor in good health. The V call is TRBV5-4, the J call TRBJ1-1; 9 bases are a match to TRBD1. Sequenced input: T cells isolated from PBMCs. CDR3 region: CASSLDFGTGYTEAFF. The CDR3, as DNA: TGTGCCAGCAGCTTGGATTTTGGGACAGGGTACACTGAAGCTTTCTTT.